This T cell receptor (beta chain) was found in a study of shared clonotypes between healthy human individuals. Unsorted samples drew genomic DNA from approximately 90 million PBMCs. The CDR3 is 12 residues long. V was pared by 2 bases and J by 4 bases, with 5 bases between. Germline CDR1 reads MGHDK; CDR2 reads SYGVNS. Findings of the study overall: The sampled material consisted only of blood, and tissue repertoires are likely to differ.

The replicate PCRs on unsorted PBMC were given 300 ng DNA, which is 30,000 to 35,000 T cell genomes. TCRdb's table, derived via immunoSEQ multiplex PCR, lists solely in-frame clones and lacks some. The sample carries roughly 480,000 clones, around 80% recorded once. Remarks on this clone: Its antigen is unidentified.

This chain connects TRBV25-1 to TRBJ2-5; TRBD2 is a possible D gene (5 bases). The source of this sequence is a woman aged 40 to 50 in good health. Some clones in this sample may be carry-over from other donors' samples. Sequencing was done on a sample of PBMCs. CDR3 bases: TGTGCCAGCAGTGAACGGGGAGAGACCCAGTACTTC. It is translated as CASSERGETQYF.